The T cell receptor beta chain under discussion was sequenced for a study of CD8+ T cells in alopecia areata. The V end lost 3 bases, the J end lost 7 bases, and 13 bases lay between the germline ends. Germline values: CDR1 SQVTM, CDR2 ANQGSEA. This CDR3 is built from 13 residues. To note about this clone: What it binds is unknown.

Sequencing used cDNA as its template, made by extracting RNA and reverse transcribing it. Method: immunoSEQ multiplex PCR; TCRdb's copy keeps in-frame clones and lacks some. Found here are around 270,000 clones, about 62% of them singletons; the top ten hold more than 1.5%. The treatment: oral pan-JAK inhibitor, 5-10 mg twice daily. Study-wide findings and caveats: Researchers report lesional scalp, most notably alopecia totalis/universalis, outstripped normal scalp in clonality.

The sample was CD4+ T cells sorted from blood, taken at week 24, from a patient treated with tofacitinib. This chain uses TRBV29-1 with TRBJ2-1; weak D call: TRBD1 (5 bases). This clonotype originated in a human donor with alopecia areata. In DNA form, the CDR3 reads TGCAGCGTTGAGGCCCAGACAGCTAATGAGCAGTTCTTC. Protein sequence: CSVEAQTANEQFF.